This TCR beta chain was captured in a study of PD-1 blockade in classical Hodgkin lymphoma. Assay used: immunoSEQ multiplex PCR; TCRdb lists only in-frame clones, some missing. The sample lists 25,000 to 30,000 clones; over 80% were seen once. Relapse after autologous stem cell transplantation occurred in every patient, and brentuximab vedotin exposure varied. Patients had relapsed/refractory classical Hodgkin lymphoma with complete response, partial response or progressive disease as best response. Germline CDR1 reads SGHAT; CDR2 reads FQNNGV. CDR3 length: 15 residues. Trimming shortened V by 6 bases and J by 0 bases, and 11 bases separated the two germline ends.

The V call is TRBV11-2, the J call TRBJ2-2, with a weak D call TRBD1 (6 bases). This TCR came from a human donor with classical Hodgkin lymphoma. Sequenced material: peripheral blood mononuclear cells (PBMCs), taken before the second cycle of nivolumab. Written as DNA, the CDR3 is TGTGCCAGCAGGCGAGGACAGACGAACACCGGGGAGCTGTTTTTT. Translated: CASRRGQTNTGELFF.